The entry below describes one T cell receptor (beta chain). The CDR3 loop spans 14 amino acids. Trimming removed 1 base from V and 7 bases from J, with 13 bases in between. Germline lookup yields CDR1 DFQATT and CDR2 SNEGSKA (reference sequence). Each CDR3 protein gets one entry after TCRdb re-called the RT-PCR reads with MiXCR. The profile shows about 680,000 distinct CDR3 sequences, more than 13% of them singletons. The chain uses TRBV20-1 and TRBJ1-4; tentatively, D is TRBD1 (5 bases). This TCR came from a female donor in good health, serving as a healthy control. Sequencing was carried out using memory CD4+ T cells from blood. The DNA for the CDR3 is TGCAGTGCTAGAGGCAGGGATTGGGGTGAAAAACTGTTTTTT. Its protein product is CSARGRDWGEKLFF.